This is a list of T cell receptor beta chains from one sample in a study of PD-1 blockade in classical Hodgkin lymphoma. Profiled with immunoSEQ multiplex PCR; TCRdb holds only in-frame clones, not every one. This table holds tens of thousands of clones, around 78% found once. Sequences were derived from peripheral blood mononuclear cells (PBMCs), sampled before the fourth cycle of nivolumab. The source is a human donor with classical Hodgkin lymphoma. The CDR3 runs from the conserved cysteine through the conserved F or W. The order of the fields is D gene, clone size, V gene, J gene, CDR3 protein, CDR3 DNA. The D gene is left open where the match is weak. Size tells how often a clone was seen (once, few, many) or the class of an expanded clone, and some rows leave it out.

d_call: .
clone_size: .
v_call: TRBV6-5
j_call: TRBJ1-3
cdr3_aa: CASRPPGPSGNTIYF
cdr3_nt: TGTGCCAGCAGGCCCCCCGGACCCTCTGGAAACACCATATATTTT

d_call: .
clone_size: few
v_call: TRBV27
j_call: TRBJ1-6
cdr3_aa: CASSLQGNPYNSPLHF
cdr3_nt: TGTGCCAGCAGTTTACAGGGAAACCCGTATAATTCACCCCTCCACTTT

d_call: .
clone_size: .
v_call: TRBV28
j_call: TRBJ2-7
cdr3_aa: CASWSGGTYEQYF
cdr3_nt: TGTGCCAGCTGGTCGGGCGGCACCTACGAGCAGTACTTC

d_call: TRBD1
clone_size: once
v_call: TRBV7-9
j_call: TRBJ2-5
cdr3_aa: CASSRQGRQETQYF
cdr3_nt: TGTGCCAGCAGCCGACAGGGGCGACAAGAGACCCAGTACTTC

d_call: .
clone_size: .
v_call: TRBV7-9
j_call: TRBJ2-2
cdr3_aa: CASRSHREGSTGELFF
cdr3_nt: TGTGCCAGCAGATCCCACAGGGAAGGTAGCACCGGGGAGCTGTTTTTT

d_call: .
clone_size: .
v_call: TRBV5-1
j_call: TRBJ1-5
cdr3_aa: CASSLAAGANQPQHF
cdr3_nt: TGCGCCAGCAGCTTGGCCGCGGGGGCCAATCAGCCCCAGCATTTT

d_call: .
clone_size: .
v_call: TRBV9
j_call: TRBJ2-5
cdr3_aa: CASSVRARDQETQYF
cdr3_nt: TGTGCCAGCAGCGTCAGGGCCAGGGACCAAGAGACCCAGTACTTC

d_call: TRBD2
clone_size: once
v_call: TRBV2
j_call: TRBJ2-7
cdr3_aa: CASSDPPGLAGDYEQYF
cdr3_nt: TGTGCCAGCAGTGACCCACCGGGACTAGCGGGGGACTACGAGCAGTACTTC

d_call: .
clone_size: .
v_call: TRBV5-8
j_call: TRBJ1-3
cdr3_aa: CASRWTISGNTIYF
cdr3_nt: TGTGCCAGCAGATGGACGATTTCTGGAAACACCATATATTTT

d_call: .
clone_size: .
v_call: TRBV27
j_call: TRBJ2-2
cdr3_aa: CASSLGGGLGTGELFF
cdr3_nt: TGTGCCAGCAGTTTGGGGGGGGGCTTAGGCACCGGGGAGCTGTTTTTT

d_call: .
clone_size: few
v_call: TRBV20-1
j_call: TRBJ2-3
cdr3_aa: CSARRVDTQYF
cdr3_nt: TGCAGTGCTAGGAGGGTGGATACGCAGTATTTT

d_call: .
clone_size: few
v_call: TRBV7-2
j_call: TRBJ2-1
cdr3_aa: CASSLPSGLPNEQFF
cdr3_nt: TGTGCCAGCAGCTTACCCTCGGGACTGCCCAATGAGCAGTTCTTC